One TCR beta chain is described in this entry. Antigen specificity is unknown. This entry comes from a study of blood T cells in healthy people across ages. Study-level findings and limits: TCR beta diversity, measured per million T cells, fell in a roughly linear way with age.

Russia was home to the donors, healthy Caucasian individuals aged roughly 6 to 100. Together with a sample-barcoded 5' primer, a J-beta primer mix was included in a second PCR lasting 7 to 11 cycles. One entry per CDR3 protein, called by TCRdb with MiXCR from the 5' RACE reads. The sample holds hundreds of thousands of distinct CDR3 sequences; 35% to 40% are singletons and the top ten take 10% to 15%. CDR1 and CDR2 (germline): LGHNA, YNFKEQ. This CDR3 is 13 amino acids long. Deletions cut 2 bases from V and 9 bases from J, with 11 bases between. The source of this sequence is a man between 18 and 29 years old in good health. Sequenced input: blood. This chain joins TRBV4-2 and TRBJ2-1; D not certain. CDR3 amino acids: CASSQRYESEQFF. Here the CDR3 DNA reads TGTGCCAGCAGCCAACGTTATGAGAGTGAGCAGTTCTTC.